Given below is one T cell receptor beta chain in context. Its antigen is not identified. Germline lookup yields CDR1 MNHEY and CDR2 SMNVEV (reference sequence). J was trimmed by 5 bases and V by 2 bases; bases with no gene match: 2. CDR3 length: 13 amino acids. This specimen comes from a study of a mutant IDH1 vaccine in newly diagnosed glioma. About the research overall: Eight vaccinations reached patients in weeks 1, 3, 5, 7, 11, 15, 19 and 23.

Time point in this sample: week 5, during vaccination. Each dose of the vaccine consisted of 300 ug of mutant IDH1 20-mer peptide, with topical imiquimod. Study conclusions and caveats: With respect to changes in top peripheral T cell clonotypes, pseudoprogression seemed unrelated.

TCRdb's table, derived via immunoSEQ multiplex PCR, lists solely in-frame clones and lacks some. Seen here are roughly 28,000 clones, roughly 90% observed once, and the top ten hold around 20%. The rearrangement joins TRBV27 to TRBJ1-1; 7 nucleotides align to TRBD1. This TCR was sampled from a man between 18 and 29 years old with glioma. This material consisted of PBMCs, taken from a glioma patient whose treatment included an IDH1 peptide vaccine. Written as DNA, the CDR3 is TGTGCCAGCAGTTTAGCAGGGGGAACTGAAGCTTTCTTT. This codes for CASSLAGGTEAFF.